This T cell receptor (beta chain) stems from a study of blood T cell repertoires in COVID-19. Study in general: The samples span acute and convalescent COVID-19 from the United States, Italy and Spain. The analysed material was cDNA or gDNA that came from T cells, B-cell-depleted T cells, or PBMCs.

Produced via immunoSEQ multiplex PCR; TCRdb's table is partial and in-frame only. This repertoire shows 490,000 or so clones, about 85% found once; its top ten account for around 7.9%. Participants spanned ages about 18 to 95 years and resided in over 20 US areas. Clinical history reported by participants formed the basis on which cohorts were assigned. Sequencing was carried out using PBMCs or T cells enriched from blood (not recorded which). The receptor comes from a woman aged 60-75 years who had recovered from COVID-19.

The CDR3 DNA follows: TGTGCCAGCAGCTTGGAGAGAAACACAGATACGCAGTATTTT. Translating gives CASSLERNTDTQYF. This chain uses TRBV5-8 with TRBJ2-3; no reliable D call. Looked up from germline, CDR1 is SGHTS and CDR2 is YDEGEE. Trimming stripped 0 bases from V and 2 bases from J, with 7 bases between. The CDR3 has 14 amino acids.